The 28 T cell receptor beta chains below all came from one sample that was sequenced in a study of shared clonotypes between healthy human individuals. Repertoires were generated with immunoSEQ multiplex PCR, while TCRdb's copy carries only in-frame clones and drops some. The sample lists roughly 2,000,000 clones, about 95% occurring once. Naive CD8 cells lacked CD45RO, underwent positive selection for CCR7 and left out terminally differentiated effector memory CD45RA+ cells. Sequencing input: naive CD8+ T cells sorted from blood. The receptors stem from a man aged 18-30 years in good health.

V is TRBV27 and J is TRBJ1-2; a possible D gene is TRBD1 (5 bases). The germline gives CDR1 MNHEY, CDR2 SMNVEV (reference sequence). This CDR3 has 11 amino acids. Trimming removed 5 bases at V and 8 bases at J, with 9 bases between. This chain's CDR3 is CASSQGGGYTF. The CDR3 coding sequence is TGTGCCAGCAGTCAGGGTGGAGGCTACACCTTC.

The genes are TRBV7-9 and TRBJ1-4, with D hard to call. There are 13 residues in the CDR3. The germline CDR1 and CDR2 sequences are SEHNR and FQNEAQ (reference sequence). V was trimmed by 5 bases and J by 7 bases, leaving 11 bases between them. CDR3 sequence: CASSPDAPEKLFF. For the CDR3, the DNA is TGTGCCAGCAGCCCAGATGCCCCTGAAAAACTGTTTTTT.

The rearrangement links TRBV4-3 to TRBJ2-3; D remains unclear. V shed 4 bases and J shed 2 bases, with 19 bases lying between them. From germline, CDR1 is LGHNA and CDR2 YSLEER. This CDR3 is built from 17 residues. The CDR3, as DNA: TGCGCCAGCAGCCCCCTGCAAGATCATCCCAACACAGATACGCAGTATTTT. It codes for CASSPLQDHPNTDTQYF.

The chain couples TRBV27 to TRBJ2-7; 12 nucleotides agree with TRBD2. In germline, CDR1 is MNHEY, CDR2 SMNVEV (reference sequence). This CDR3 comprises 16 residues. V gave up 0 bases and J gave up 5 bases; unmatched junction bases: 5. In DNA form, the CDR3 reads TGTGCCAGCAGTTTATCGCTAGCGGGGGGGAGTAACGAGCAGTACTTC. It specifies CASSLSLAGGSNEQYF.

The genes are TRBV5-5 and TRBJ2-7, with D uncertain. There are 12 residues in the CDR3. Germline-derived CDR1 and CDR2 are SGHKS and YYEKEE (reference sequence). V was pared by 7 bases and J by 5 bases, with 13 bases between. CDR3 region: CASDLSPNEQYF. The CDR3, as DNA: TGTGCCAGCGACTTGAGTCCCAACGAGCAGTACTTC. Full variable domain (outside the CDR3, taken from reference TRBV5-5 and TRBJ2-7): DAGVTQSPTHLIKTRGQQVTLRCSPISGHKSVSWYQQVLGQGPQFIFQYYEKEERGRGNFPDRFSARQFPNYSSELNVNALLLGDSALYLCASDLSPNEQYFGPGTRLTVT.

This chain links TRBV30 with TRBJ2-2, with D possibly matching TRBD2 (6 bases). The V gene's germline CDR1 is GTSNPN and CDR2 SVGIG (reference sequence). The CDR3 sequence is 15 residues long. V lost 4 bases, J lost 1 base, and 13 bases lay in between. CDR3 region: CAWTGQGGNTGELFF. The CDR3 DNA reads as TGTGCCTGGACAGGTCAGGGAGGGAACACCGGGGAGCTGTTTTTT.

Points on this clone: Other DNA sequences in the same sample also yield this CDR3. The chain employs TRBV2 and TRBJ2-7, with D tentatively TRBD1 or TRBD2 (5 bases each). The CDR3 sequence is 11 residues long. Per germline, CDR1 SNHLY and CDR2 FYNNEI. The V end was cut by 3 bases, the J end by 7 bases, with 7 bases between. The CDR3 bases are TGTGCCAGCAGTGATGGGGGTGAGCAGTACTTC. Its protein is CASSDGGEQYF.

The chain combines TRBV15 with TRBJ2-1; D is unresolved. Germline V lookup: CDR1 LNHNV, CDR2 YYDKDF (reference sequence). The V and J ends lost 5 bases and 0 bases respectively, with 14 bases between them. The CDR3 consists of 16 residues. The CDR3 sequence: CATSPKEVSSYNEQFF. The CDR3 DNA follows: TGTGCCACCAGCCCTAAGGAAGTATCCTCCTACAATGAGCAGTTCTTC.

The chain carries TRBV7-6 and TRBJ2-7; D unresolved. This CDR3 is built from 12 residues. Between the trimmed V and J ends, which lost 8 bases and 2 bases, there was a span of 10 bases. Germline CDR1 and CDR2: SGHVS and FNYEAQ. The CDR3: CASGPGTYEQYF. Here the CDR3 DNA reads TGTGCCAGCGGACCCGGTACCTACGAGCAGTACTTC.

The chain combines TRBV14 with TRBJ2-1; 9 bases are shared with TRBD1. The CDR3 runs to 18 residues. The germline V gene has CDR1 SGHDN and CDR2 FVKESK. The V gene end was trimmed by 1 base and the J gene end by 3 bases; junction bases not matched to a gene: 10. The CDR3: CASSQGPTGTGNYNEQFF. The CDR3 DNA sequence: TGTGCCAGCAGCCAAGGCCCGACCGGGACAGGGAACTACAATGAGCAGTTCTTC.

With regard to this clone: Additional DNA sequences in this sample encode the identical CDR3. The chain couples TRBV11-2 to TRBJ2-7; 7 nucleotides line up with TRBD2. The V gene's germline CDR1 is SGHAT and CDR2 FQNNGV. After removal of 5 bases from V and 4 bases from J, the junction contained 2 bases not matched to a gene. The CDR3 covers 12 residues. DNA for the CDR3: TGTGCCAGCAGCCCACTAGCGTACGAGCAGTACTTC. Translation: CASSPLAYEQYF.

The chain combines TRBV4-1 with TRBJ1-5; the match to TRBD1 covers 12 bases. V dropped 0 bases and J dropped 1; count of bases not matched to a gene: 7. The CDR3 length is 19 residues. Germline CDR1 MGHRA, CDR2 YSYEKL. The CDR3 coding sequence is TGCGCCAGCAGCCAAGAATCCGGGACAGGGGGCTTGAGCAATCAGCCCCAGCATTTT. Its translation is CASSQESGTGGLSNQPQHF.

This chain connects TRBV9 to TRBJ2-1, with TRBD2 identical over 7 bases. CDR1 is SGDLS, CDR2 YYNGEE, per germline. This CDR3 contains 17 residues. Losses at the gene ends were 0 bases for V and 4 bases for J; bases not matched to a gene: 10. CDR3 sequence (DNA): TGTGCCAGCAGCGTAGAAGCTAGCGGACTTTCTTACAATGAGCAGTTCTTC. This encodes CASSVEASGLSYNEQFF. Full variable domain (remainder filled in from reference TRBV9 and TRBJ2-1): DSGVTQTPKHLITATGQRVTLRCSPRSGDLSVYWYQQSLDQGLQFLIQYYNGEERAKGNILERFSAQQFPDLHSELNLSSLELGDSALYFCASSVEASGLSYNEQFFGPGTRLTVL.

The chain couples TRBV23-1 to TRBJ2-7; D is perhaps TRBD1 (6 bases). TRBV23-1 belongs to the ORF category, with a function that is uncertain. CDR3 length: 15 residues. V lost 2 bases to trimming and J lost 0 bases, with 11 bases between them. For the CDR3, the DNA is TGCGCCAGCAGTCAAAGGACAGCGAGCTCCTACGAGCAGTACTTC. Its protein product is CASSQRTASSYEQYF.

This sequence joins TRBV6-6 and TRBJ2-7; no firm D call. The CDR3 is 16 residues long. Trimming stripped 2 bases from V and 5 bases from J, with 19 bases between. Germline V gives CDR1 MNHNY, CDR2 SVGAGI (reference sequence). The CDR3 region has the DNA TGTGCCAGCAGTTACCCGCAAGATGTGGGCGTGGACGAGCAGTACTTC. Amino acid sequence: CASSYPQDVGVDEQYF.

J is TRBJ1-6 and V is TRBV2, with a possible D match to TRBD1 (5 bases). The germline V gene has CDR1 SNHLY and CDR2 FYNNEI. The CDR3 loop spans 14 amino acids. V lost 3 bases and J 10 bases, leaving 13 bases between the germline ends. The CDR3 is CASSEGEWESPLHF. In DNA, the CDR3 is TGTGCCAGCAGTGAGGGGGAGTGGGAATCACCCCTCCACTTT.

The gene calls are TRBV28 and TRBJ1-4; 7 bases map to TRBD1. J gave up 0 bases and V 9 bases, and 13 bases lay outside the gene matches. The length of the CDR3 is 17 residues. Germline CDR1 MDHEN, CDR2 SYDVKM. CDR3 region: CASRSVSGTATNEKLFF. As DNA, the CDR3 is TGTGCCAGTAGGAGCGTATCCGGGACAGCAACTAATGAAAAACTGTTTTTT.

The chain joins TRBV2 to TRBJ2-3; TRBD1 aligns across 7 bases. The junction had 9 bases not matched to a gene; V was cut back by 10 bases and J by 2 bases. From germline, CDR1 is SNHLY and CDR2 FYNNEI. The CDR3 sequence is 14 residues long. Written as DNA, the CDR3 is TGTGCCACCGAAGACAGGGAACCCACAGATACGCAGTATTTT. This encodes CATEDREPTDTQYF.

The chain combines TRBV27 with TRBJ2-7; 9 bases match TRBD2. Germline values: CDR1 MNHEY, CDR2 SMNVEV (reference sequence). The CDR3 consists of 14 residues. Trimming took 8 bases from V and 5 from J; bases not matched to a gene: 10. DNA of the CDR3: TGTGCCAGCTCACTGGGGCTAGCGGGGCACGAGCAGTACTTC. Its translation: CASSLGLAGHEQYF.

This clone was seen only once. The chain uses TRBV19 and TRBJ1-1, with D unclear. CDR1 and CDR2 (germline): LNHDA, SQIVND (reference sequence). CDR3 length: 15 residues. Trimming removed 6 bases at V and 5 bases at J, with 19 bases between. The CDR3 DNA is TGTGCCAGTAGCATTTGGACGTTAGAGAGTACTGAAGCTTTCTTT. Its translation is CASSIWTLESTEAFF.

CDR3 bases: TGTGCCAGCAGCGCTGAGAGTACTAGCACAGATACGCAGTATTTT. Residues: CASSAESTSTDTQYF. V is TRBV9 and J is TRBJ2-3; no clear D. The V gene's germline CDR1 is SGDLS and CDR2 YYNGEE. Between the trimmed V and J ends, which lost 3 bases and 0 bases, there was a span of 11 bases. This CDR3 has 15 amino acids.

This chain joins TRBV29-1 and TRBJ2-1, with 8 bases identical to TRBD2. Trimming removed 3 bases from V and 5 bases from J; junction bases left unmatched: 6. This CDR3 contains 14 residues. Germline assignment: CDR1 SQVTM and CDR2 ANQGSEA. Here the CDR3 reads CSVDERGNNNEQFF. The CDR3 coding sequence is TGCAGCGTTGATGAGCGGGGGAACAACAATGAGCAGTTCTTC.

The chain joins TRBV7-3 to TRBJ1-6, with 8 bases matching TRBD1. The CDR3 extends over 18 amino acids. Germline lookup yields CDR1 SGHTA and CDR2 FQGTGA. J gave up 1 base and V 5 bases, and 10 bases lay outside the gene matches. CDR3 sequence reads: CASSPIGQGYSYNSPLHF. The DNA of the CDR3 is TGTGCCAGCAGCCCGATCGGACAGGGATATTCCTATAATTCACCCCTCCACTTT.

CDR3: CASSEVGRSSYNEQFF. The CDR3 nucleotides are TGTGCCAGCAGTGAAGTGGGAAGGAGCTCCTACAATGAGCAGTTCTTC. This chain uses TRBV2 with TRBJ2-1; no clear D. The V end lost 1 base, the J end lost 0 bases, and 10 bases lay between the germline ends. Germline V gene data show CDR1 as SNHLY and CDR2 as FYNNEI. The length of the CDR3 is 16 residues.

The chain combines TRBV13 with TRBJ2-3; D is possibly TRBD1 (5 bases). Germline-derived CDR1 and CDR2 are PRHDT and FYEKMQ (reference sequence). V was trimmed by 5 bases and J by 3 bases, leaving 15 bases between them. The CDR3 contains 15 residues. The CDR3 here is CASSPRGHGTDTQYF. In nucleotides, the CDR3 is TGTGCCAGCAGCCCACGAGGACACGGGACAGATACGCAGTATTTT.

Concerning this clone itself: This may arise from a read error, as a much more abundant clone is one base away. J is TRBJ1-1 and V is TRBV7-9; no reliable D call. Between the trimmed V and J ends, which lost 2 bases and 3 bases, there was a span of 4 bases. Germline V gene data show CDR1 as SEHNR and CDR2 as FQNEAQ (reference sequence). The CDR3 length is 12 residues. The CDR3 DNA follows: TGTGCCAGCAGCTTAATGCACACTGAAGCTTTCTTT. It is translated as CASSLMHTEAFF.

The V and J genes are TRBV4-3 and TRBJ2-5, with D unclear. This CDR3 is built from 13 residues. Germline assignment: CDR1 LGHNA and CDR2 YSLEER. With 0 bases removed from V and 4 bases from J, the gap between germline ends came to 6 bases. The CDR3: CASSQDSLETQYF. The DNA of the CDR3 is TGCGCCAGCAGCCAAGACTCATTAGAGACCCAGTACTTC.

In nucleotides, the CDR3 is TGTGCCAGCAGCTTAAGTCTCGACGAGCAGTACTTC. It specifies CASSLSLDEQYF. The V and J genes are TRBV7-9 and TRBJ2-7; D gene uncertain. The CDR3 is 12 residues long. Per the germline V gene, CDR1 is SEHNR and CDR2 is FQNEAQ (reference sequence). The V end lost 2 bases, the J end lost 5 bases, and 7 bases lay between the germline ends.